Sequencing of this T cell receptor beta chain was carried out in a study of cytomegalovirus exposure and HLA in healthy donors (dated by TCRdb to the late 2010s). Concerning the study at large: An earlier analysis of some 550 of the donors reported approximately 270 Gb of sequence data and 117 million unique TCR beta sequences from 150 million to 200 million T cells. Along with the roughly 700-subject first cohort, a separate validation cohort of over 90 different subjects was used. Typing coverage varied by locus: roughly 620-640 donors for A, B, C, DRB1 and DQB1; roughly 510 for DQA1; 600 to 610 for DPA1; fewer than 480 for DPB1. The later analysis used no new phenotypic data to find candidate immune exposures, relying instead on TCR beta sequences and their occurrence across donors. To predict cytomegalovirus infection status, the study brought together high-throughput TCR immunosequencing, statistical association of individual TCRs with disease status, and machine learning. In an earlier analysis of more than 550 of the donors, high-throughput TCR beta sequencing was used to judge whether each TCR beta V gene segment behaved as functional or pseudogenic. The aim of the study was to test whether cataloging public T cell receptors could identify signatures of past pathogen exposure. All discovery cohort repertoires had been generated on a single sequencing platform. On average, roughly 250,000 unique TCR beta nucleotide sequences were sequenced per donor among some 420 genotyped donors of the cohort, with around 19% of those sequences being non-productive. Donor age, sex, ethnicity and CMV serostatus were collected together with the repertoire data. HLA typing included class I and class II loci at four-digit resolution. A later analysis re-analyzed previously published TCR beta repertoires from about 600 donors and added high-resolution HLA genotyping to study TCR occurrence patterns. Because of strong linkage in the cohort, 5 or 6 DR-DQ haplotypes were treated as single units for association and clustering. Of the 350 to 450 genotyped donors, 65% to 90% were placed in the genetic ancestry cluster associated with self-reported Caucasian donors. Genome-wide SNP genotypes for about 65% of the 666 donors were used in a later genetic analysis, which treated that subset as a discovery cohort. Approximately 300 gigabases of sequencing data and around 87 million unique TCR sequences were included in an early release covering under 650 HLA-typed donors. The study used immunosequencing to profile the T cell repertoires of hundreds of subjects and linked those repertoires to cytomegalovirus serostatus.

Paper-wide results and their limitations: Most TCR sequences were seen in very few donors, while some public TCRs were found in many individuals. For the cohort, immune exposure information was limited to CMV serostatus. The sequencing pipeline was judged likely to have produced a cluster of highly shared sequence variants as a technical artifact. Sequencing depth was assumed to be roughly uniform across donors in the presence/absence analyses, though that assumption may not hold. In a later analysis, HLA-associated TCR beta chains showed more clonal expansion and lower generation probabilities than non-associated chains that were equally common. A total of 150 to 200 TCR beta chains were listed by the study as associated with cytomegalovirus. Linkage disequilibrium might explain the correlated functional status among segregating V segments, but an unknown experimental factor could not be excluded. V-gene and J-gene trimming of TCR beta chains was associated with a missense DCLRE1C variant in a later genetic analysis, and the association was replicated in an independent cohort. When HLA alleles, especially DR and DQ, strongly co-occurred, TCR associations were difficult to assign to individual alleles. According to a later analysis, most CMV-associated TCR beta chains appeared to be HLA-restricted, and the HLA associations seemed to be driven largely by CMV exposure. It was suggested by the authors that the approach could potentially be generalized to other disease states and immunological phenotypes. A few of the identified cytomegalovirus-associated TCR beta chains were confirmed in vitro to be specific for cytomegalovirus antigens. In a later analysis, TCR association rates were found to vary across HLA loci, with the most associated TCRs seen for DRB1 alleles and the fewest for HLA-C alleles. A further reported finding was that TCR beta sequences accurately predicted the HLA-A and HLA-B alleles for most subjects in the first cohort. Over 15 rarely observed V segments, including chromosome 9 orphons, were excluded from the earlier analysis of some 590 of the donors because counts were too low. A later genetic analysis reported fewer N-insertions in productive TCRs among donors in an Asian-associated ancestry cluster than the roughly 620-donor mean. An earlier analysis of approximately 570 of the donors showed that most TCR beta V segments appeared in productive rearrangements either about 90% or about 30% of the time, which broadly matched IMGT annotations. Because the 87-base-pair reads could not distinguish some IMGT-functional V segments, including TRBV6-2 and TRBV6-3, those segments were excluded. In a later analysis, 16,951 TCR beta sequences were associated with specific HLA alleles at a false discovery rate of 0.05. Because HLA typing was missing for some donors at each locus, association tests included only the typed subset. In this cohort, only TCR beta chains were sequenced, and detectable features were limited by the absence of alpha or paired-chain data. Several of the top co-occurrence clusters appeared to be linked to parvovirus B19, influenza, CMV and Epstein-Barr virus, according to a later analysis. The classifier was reported to diagnose cytomegalovirus status with high specificity and sensitivity in both the original and validation cohorts.

The method behind the library was the immunoSEQ multiplex PCR assay. For the multiplex PCR, a mixture combining 60 forward primers for TCR Vbeta segments and 13 reverse primers for TCR Jbeta segments was used. The CDR3 region of rearranged TCR beta genes was amplified from genomic DNA by a multiplex PCR assay. Amplified TCR beta libraries were sequenced as 87-base-pair reads on the Illumina HiSeq System. For the original study's pipeline: Across the 500 to 850 repertoires, a later analysis counted some 81 million unique TCR beta chains, 8.5 million to 12 million of which were shared by at least two donors. Raw reads were error-corrected and collapsed into unique sequences with a nearest-neighbor algorithm that merged closely related sequences to remove PCR and sequencing errors. To assign V, D and J gene segments, CDR3 sequences were aligned to IMGT reference sequences. Each retained sequence needed at least a six-nucleotide match to both a V gene segment and a J gene segment. Rearrangements were called productive when the CDR3 lacked stop codons and stayed in frame with V and J; all others were non-productive. Following IMGT convention, CDR3 was defined as the stretch from the second conserved V-encoded cysteine to the conserved J-encoded phenylalanine. Sequences without an unambiguous match to a single V gene segment were excluded from the earlier analysis of over 500 of the donors. An earlier analysis of a few hundred of the donors classified V segments as functional when productive rearrangements were above 56.7% and as segregating when the standard deviation between donors was above 5%. A statistical classification framework was built for diagnosing cytomegalovirus status from the catalog of TCR beta chain sequences. V and J gene assignment, in a later analysis, came from comparing TCR nucleotide sequences with IMGT/GENE-DB human TR gene sequences. Using the TCRdist pipeline, a later analysis assigned CDR3 sequences along with most-parsimonious VDJ recombination scenarios. In a later analysis, each TCR beta chain was defined by its CDR3 amino acid sequence together with its V-gene family, and reads lacking a unique V-gene family were excluded. To address suspected cross-contamination and a sequencing artifact, a later analysis removed 592 highly shared, low-generation-probability nucleotide sequences. In a later analysis, a clonal expansion index was calculated for each public chain from normalized within-repertoire ranks of inferred template counts. In a later analysis, generation probabilities were computed with a VDJ recombination model fitted to out-of-frame rearrangements, and the resulting probabilities were checked against IGoR. Hypergeometric tests were used in a later analysis to score TCR-TCR, TCR-HLA and TCR-CMV co-occurrence, with a repertoire-size bias correction applied to the TCR pairs. To estimate false discovery rates, a later analysis permuted the HLA or CMV assignments 20 times. In a later analysis, co-occurring TCRs were grouped with DBSCAN, and TCRdist sequence similarity was added when clustering was performed within HLA-allele-positive subsets. For co-occurrence clustering, repertoires with fewer than 30,000 or more than 120,000 public chains were excluded, along with about five repertoires with anomalous nucleotide sharing. TCRdb took this table from immuneACCESS and kept in-frame rearrangements with V and J called. Such tables lack part of the clones; where checked against another copy, unresolved V genes explain under half of the gap, and the rest is unexplained. D and trimming were read from the DNA, whereas the V and J calls and clone size are those reported in that table. The sample's own table lists over 75,000 clones. The biggest ten clones account for 4.5% to 6.5% of the sample.

The CDR1 and CDR2 encoded by the germline V gene are LGHNA and YSLEER. From V the trimming removes 0 bases and from J it removes 5 bases, while the gene matches leave 11 bases of the junction unaccounted for. Including cysteine and valine, the CDR3 has 17 amino acids. Just the 51-base CDR3 DNA is kept, in frame starting at base 1. Remarks on this clone: Its antigen is currently not known.

The cohort consisted of some 730 healthy bone marrow donors. At the time of sampling, all cohort members were nominally healthy, though unrecorded immune exposures were likely present. The donor tested CMV seropositive, placing the donor among the roughly 300 seropositive members of the cohort. A peripheral blood sample was provided by each donor, and peripheral blood mononuclear cells were used for TCR beta sequencing. Genomic DNA was extracted from the blood cell samples with the Qiagen DNeasy Blood Extraction Kit. This TCR was recovered from a girl aged 10 to 17 in good health and CMV-seropositive. The chain employs TRBV4-3 and TRBJ2-7; TRBD2 aligns with 9 central bases. Sequencing was performed on PBMCs. The DNA reads TGCGCCAGCAGCCAAGACGGTGCTAGCGGGGCATTCGACGAGCAGTACGTC. Translated, this is CASSQDGASGAFDEQYV.